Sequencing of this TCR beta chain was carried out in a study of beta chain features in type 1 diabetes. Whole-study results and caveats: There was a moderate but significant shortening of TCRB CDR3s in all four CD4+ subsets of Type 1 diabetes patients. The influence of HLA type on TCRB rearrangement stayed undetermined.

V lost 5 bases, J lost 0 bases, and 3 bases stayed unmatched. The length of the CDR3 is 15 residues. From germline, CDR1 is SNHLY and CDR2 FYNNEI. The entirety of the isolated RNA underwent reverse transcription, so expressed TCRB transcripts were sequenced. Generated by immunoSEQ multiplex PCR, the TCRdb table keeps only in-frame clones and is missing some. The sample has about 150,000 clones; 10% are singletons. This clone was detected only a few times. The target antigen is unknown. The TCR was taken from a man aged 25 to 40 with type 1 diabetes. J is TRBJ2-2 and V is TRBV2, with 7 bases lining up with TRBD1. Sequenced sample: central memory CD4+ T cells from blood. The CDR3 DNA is TGTGCCAGCAGTCGGGACAGCCCGAACACCGGGGAGCTGTTTTTT. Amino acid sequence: CASSRDSPNTGELFF.